Below are 5 T cell receptor beta chains sequenced from a single sample in a study of PD-1 blockade in classical Hodgkin lymphoma. Every patient was affected by relapse after autologous stem cell transplantation, while exposure to brentuximab vedotin was not uniform. Generated by immunoSEQ multiplex PCR, the TCRdb table keeps only in-frame clones and is missing some. The data hold under 95,000 clones, with 92% observed a single time. Sample: peripheral blood mononuclear cells (PBMCs), taken before the second cycle of nivolumab. Receptors were obtained from a human donor with classical Hodgkin lymphoma.

This chain joins TRBV7-9 and TRBJ2-2; D possibly uses TRBD1 or TRBD2 (6 bases each). The CDR3 totals 15 residues. Deletions cut 3 bases from V and 1 base from J, with 9 bases between. The germline CDR1 and CDR2 sequences are SEHNR and FQNEAQ (reference sequence). CDR3 sequence reads: CASSLEGENTGELFF. The CDR3 DNA sequence: TGTGCCAGCAGCTTGGAGGGGGAGAACACCGGGGAGCTGTTTTTT.

The chain links TRBV21-1 to TRBJ2-7. TRBV21-1 is classified as a pseudogene. CDR3 length: 10 residues. CDR3 sequence: CASGCVEQYF. The CDR3 DNA reads as TGTGCCAGCGGGTGTGTCGAGCAGTACTTC.

V and J are TRBV7-8 and TRBJ1-1; no reliable D call. CDR3 length: 12 amino acids. With 1 base removed from V and 5 bases from J, the gap between germline ends came to 5 bases. CDR1 is SGHVS and CDR2 is FQNEAQ in the germline V gene. As DNA, the CDR3 is TGTGCCAGCAGCTTAGTAAGGACTGAAGCTTTCTTT. Its protein product is CASSLVRTEAFF.

CDR3 sequence reads: CASSQDSLVETQYF. CDR3 nucleotide sequence: TGCGCCAGCAGCCAAGATAGCCTGGTGGAGACCCAGTACTTC. The chain links TRBV4-1 to TRBJ2-5; D gene ambiguous. This CDR3 comprises 14 residues. The V gene's germline CDR1 is MGHRA and CDR2 YSYEKL. Trimming pared 0 bases from V and 5 bases from J, leaving 10 bases between.

The V gene is TRBV18, the J gene TRBJ1-5; 7 bases are a match to TRBD1. Germline loops: CDR1 KGHSH, CDR2 LQKENI. The CDR3 has 20 residues. The V gene end was trimmed by 4 bases and the J gene end by 7 bases; junction bases not matched to a gene: 25. CDR3 protein: CASSQNNIVGTVGRGQPQHF. In DNA, the CDR3 is TGTGCCAGCTCACAAAATAACATTGTGGGGACAGTCGGAAGGGGACAGCCCCAGCATTTT.